Listed below are T cell receptor beta chains from one sample, sequenced in a study of T-cell reconstitution after alpha-beta-depleted transplantation in children. MiXCR was run by TCRdb on the PCR reads, yielding one entry per CDR3 protein. The sample yields 200,000 to 250,000 distinct CDR3 sequences, around 25% seen once. Source: PBMCs, mostly from graft donor cells, taken 360 days after TCRalphabeta/CD19-depleted stem cell transplant. These receptors were taken from a female patient between 2 and 15 years old who had a stem cell transplant for congenital amegakaryocytic thrombocytopenia, so the T cells may come from the graft donor. The CDR3 runs from the conserved cysteine through the conserved F or W.

cdr3_aa: CASSELGQGENEQYF; j_call: TRBJ2-7; v_call: TRBV7-9
cdr3_aa: CASSFTETGHQPQHF; j_call: TRBJ1-5; v_call: TRBV28
cdr3_aa: CSGLDRGYEQYF; j_call: TRBJ2-7; v_call: TRBV29-1
cdr3_aa: CSARALPVTTDYEQYF; j_call: TRBJ2-7; v_call: TRBV20-1
cdr3_aa: CAWSVRTREKLFF; j_call: TRBJ1-4; v_call: TRBV30
cdr3_aa: CASSFSGTGGGGANVLTF; j_call: TRBJ2-6; v_call: TRBV5-1
cdr3_aa: CASSRMLSAQETQYF; j_call: TRBJ2-5; v_call: TRBV9
cdr3_aa: CASSFTGKVRGQQETQYF; j_call: TRBJ2-5; v_call: TRBV5-1
cdr3_aa: CASSFVREVGANVLTF; j_call: TRBJ2-6; v_call: TRBV7-9
cdr3_aa: CASSKGDGPAGEQFF; j_call: TRBJ2-1; v_call: TRBV21-1
cdr3_aa: CASSLPWLASRVRGNEQFF; j_call: TRBJ2-1; v_call: TRBV11-2
cdr3_aa: CSAYAGGRTDTQYF; j_call: TRBJ2-3; v_call: TRBV20-1
cdr3_aa: CSVVGADPSTDTQYF; j_call: TRBJ2-3; v_call: TRBV29-1
cdr3_aa: CASSQASGQETQYF; j_call: TRBJ2-5; v_call: TRBV4-3
cdr3_aa: CASSFRQDYEQYF; j_call: TRBJ2-7; v_call: TRBV11-1
cdr3_aa: CASNPTSGSDEQFF; j_call: TRBJ2-1; v_call: TRBV28
cdr3_aa: CSARDPGLADYNEQFF; j_call: TRBJ2-1; v_call: TRBV20-1
cdr3_aa: CASSLVQGVNEQYF; j_call: TRBJ2-7; v_call: TRBV5-1
cdr3_aa: CASSYSLLATEKLFF; j_call: TRBJ1-4; v_call: TRBV6-5
cdr3_aa: CASSPKQAVNTEAFF; j_call: TRBJ1-1; v_call: TRBV18
cdr3_aa: CASSQVQGTAPHTQYF; j_call: TRBJ2-3; v_call: TRBV4-2
cdr3_aa: CASSLKARAGGDTQYF; j_call: TRBJ2-3; v_call: TRBV7-3